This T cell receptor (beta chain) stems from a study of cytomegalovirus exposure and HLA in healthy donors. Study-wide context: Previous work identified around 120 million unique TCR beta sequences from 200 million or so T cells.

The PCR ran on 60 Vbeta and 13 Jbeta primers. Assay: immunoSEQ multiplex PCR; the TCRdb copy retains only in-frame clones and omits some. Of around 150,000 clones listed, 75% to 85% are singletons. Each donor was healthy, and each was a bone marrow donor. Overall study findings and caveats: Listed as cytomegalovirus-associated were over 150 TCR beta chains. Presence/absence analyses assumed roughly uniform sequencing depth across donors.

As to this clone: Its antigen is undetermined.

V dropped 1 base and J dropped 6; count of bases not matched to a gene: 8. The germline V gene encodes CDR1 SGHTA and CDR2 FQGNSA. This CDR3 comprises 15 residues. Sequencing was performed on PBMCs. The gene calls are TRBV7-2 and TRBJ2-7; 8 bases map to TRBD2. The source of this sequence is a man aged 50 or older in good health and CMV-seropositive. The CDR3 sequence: CASSLVASGFVEQYF. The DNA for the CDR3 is TGTGCCAGCAGCTTAGTCGCTAGCGGGTTCGTCGAGCAGTACTTC.